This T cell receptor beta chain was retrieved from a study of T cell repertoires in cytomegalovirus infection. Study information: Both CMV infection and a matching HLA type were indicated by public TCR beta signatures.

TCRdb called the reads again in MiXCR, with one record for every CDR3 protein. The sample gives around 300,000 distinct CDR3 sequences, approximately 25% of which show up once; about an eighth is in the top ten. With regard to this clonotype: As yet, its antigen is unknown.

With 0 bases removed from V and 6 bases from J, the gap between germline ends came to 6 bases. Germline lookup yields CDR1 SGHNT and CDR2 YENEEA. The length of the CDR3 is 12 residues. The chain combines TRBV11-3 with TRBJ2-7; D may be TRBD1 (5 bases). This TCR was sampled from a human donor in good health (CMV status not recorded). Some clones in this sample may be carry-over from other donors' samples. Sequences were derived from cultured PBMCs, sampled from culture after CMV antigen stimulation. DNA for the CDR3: TGTGCCAGCAGCTTAGACCAGGGCGAGCAGTACTTC. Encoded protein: CASSLDQGEQYF.